A single sample gave rise to the 13 T cell receptor beta chains below, sequenced in a study of blood T cell repertoires in COVID-19. Sequencing used immunoSEQ multiplex PCR; TCRdb keeps in-frame clones, though not all of them. The top ten clones hold roughly a tenth of a sample with roughly 140,000 clones, approximately 91% of them seen once. Sequenced material: peripheral blood. The receptors derive from a man aged 50-59 years with active or convalescent COVID-19.

V and J are TRBV28 and TRBJ1-3; possibly TRBD1 for D (5 bases). CDR3 length equals 14 residues. V was shortened by 6 bases and J by 1 base, with 10 bases between the two germline ends. Germline values: CDR1 MDHEN, CDR2 SYDVKM. In nucleotides, the CDR3 is TGTGCCAGCAGGCGCTCAGGGTCTGGAAACACCATATATTTT. Its translation: CASRRSGSGNTIYF.

This clone was seen once. The chain combines TRBV21-1 with TRBJ2-7; the D segment call TRBD1 is taken from the table without a DNA check. TRBV21-1 has pseudogene status. The CDR3 has 13 amino acids. The CDR3 sequence is CASSPRDTYEQYF. The CDR3, as DNA: TGTGCCAGCAGCCCGCGAGACACCTACGAGCAGTACTTC.

The chain has TRBV2 and TRBJ2-7; possible D gene TRBD1, 5 bases. Germline assignment: CDR1 SNHLY and CDR2 FYNNEI. This CDR3 has 13 amino acids. V was cut by 7 bases and J by 0 bases, with 10 bases left in between. CDR3 nucleotide sequence: TGTGCCAGCATAAGGGGCTCCTCCTACGAGCAGTACTTC. This sequence encodes CASIRGSSYEQYF.

This clone was seen once. This chain uses TRBV3-1 (or the pseudogene TRBV3-2) with TRBJ1-5; D not certain. Trimming removed 5 bases at V and 7 bases at J, with 12 bases between. This CDR3 has 13 amino acids. Germline values: CDR1 LGHDT, CDR2 YNNKEL (reference sequence). The CDR3 reads CASSLGDKQPQHF. The CDR3 DNA sequence: TGTGCCAGCAGCTTGGGAGACAAACAGCCCCAGCATTTT.

This chain connects TRBV10-2 to TRBJ2-2; D remains unclear. CDR3 length: 14 residues. V was cut by 6 bases and J by 0 bases, with 8 bases left in between. Germline CDR1 WSHSY, CDR2 SAAADI. The CDR3 DNA reads as TGCGCCAGCAGCCAGTCGACGAACACCGGGGAGCTGTTTTTT. Its translation is CASSQSTNTGELFF.

The chain is built from TRBV7-2 and TRBJ2-1; 9 bases match TRBD2. V lost 4 bases and J lost 10; bases outside the gene matches: 5. The germline CDR1 and CDR2 sequences are SGHTA and FQGNSA. CDR3 length: 13 amino acids. CDR3 loop: CASSWGLAGEQFF. The CDR3 coding sequence is TGTGCCAGCAGCTGGGGACTAGCAGGAGAGCAGTTCTTC.

The chain carries TRBV5-4 and TRBJ1-1, with 9 positions matching TRBD1. J lost 5 bases, V lost 5 bases, and 4 bases had no gene match. The CDR3 covers 13 residues. Per germline, CDR1 SGHNT and CDR2 YYREEE (reference sequence). The CDR3 loop is CASRIDRGTEAFF. CDR3 DNA sequence: TGTGCCAGCAGAATCGACAGGGGGACTGAAGCTTTCTTT.

CDR3 bases: TGTGCCAGTGGGTCGACGGGTAAGAACACTGAAGCTTTCTTT. It encodes CASGSTGKNTEAFF. V usage is TRBV19 and J usage is TRBJ1-1, with D unclear. Germline CDR1 and CDR2: LNHDA and SQIVND (reference sequence). The CDR3 contains 14 residues. V shed 8 bases and J shed 1 base, with 14 bases lying between them.

This chain uses TRBV28 with TRBJ1-3; TRBD1 aligns across 7 bases. V lost 2 bases and J lost 0; bases outside the gene matches: 7. Germline CDR1 is MDHEN and CDR2 is SYDVKM. CDR3 size: 17 residues. CDR3 residues: CASSLNRGRSSGNTIYF. DNA for the CDR3: TGTGCCAGCAGTTTAAACAGGGGCCGAAGCTCTGGAAACACCATATATTTT.

The J gene is TRBJ2-3, the V gene TRBV7-2; maybe TRBD1 (5 bases). V dropped 7 bases and J dropped 4 bases, with 12 bases sitting between them. The CDR3 contains 13 residues. The germline gives CDR1 SGHTA, CDR2 FQGNSA. The CDR3 nucleotides read TGTGCCAGCACCCAGGGTGTACCAGATACGCAGTATTTT. Translating it yields CASTQGVPDTQYF.

The chain recombines TRBV18 with TRBJ2-1; the match to TRBD1 covers 7 bases. CDR1 is KGHSH, CDR2 LQKENI, per germline. J gave up 3 bases and V 4 bases, and 6 bases lay outside the gene matches. The CDR3 is made up of 15 amino acids. The CDR3 DNA is TGTGCCAGCTCACACATTGCAGGGGGCTACAATGAGCAGTTCTTC. This gives the protein CASSHIAGGYNEQFF.

This chain connects TRBV5-4 to TRBJ2-1; 8 bases fit TRBD2. The CDR3 has 14 residues. J was trimmed by 6 bases and V by 2 bases; bases with no gene match: 4. CDR1 and CDR2 (germline): SGHNT, YYREEE (reference sequence). The CDR3 DNA sequence: TGTGCCAGCAGCTTAGCGGGAGTCGGCAATGAGCAGTTCTTC. This gives the protein CASSLAGVGNEQFF.

This chain connects TRBV7-2 to TRBJ2-7, with TRBD1 identical over 7 bases. Losses at the gene ends were 4 bases for V and 0 bases for J; bases not matched to a gene: 6. The length of the CDR3 is 15 residues. Germline V gene data show CDR1 as SGHTA and CDR2 as FQGNSA. The CDR3 loop is CASSSVTGSSYEQYF. The CDR3 DNA follows: TGTGCCAGCAGCTCCGTGACAGGGAGCTCCTACGAGCAGTACTTC.